Listed below are T cell receptor beta chains from one sample, sequenced in a study of blood T cell repertoires in COVID-19. Clones were read by immunoSEQ multiplex PCR, and TCRdb kept only the in-frame ones, dropping some. The repertoire has 55,000 to 85,000 clones, 87% of them found once; the top ten carry roughly 11%. Sequenced: peripheral blood. All receptors come from a woman between 18 and 30 years old with acute or convalescent COVID-19. The CDR3 runs from the conserved cysteine through the conserved F or W. The D gene is left open where the match is weak. Not all rows give a size; the values are once, few, many and, for expanded clones, a class.

clone_size j_call d_call v_call cdr3_nt cdr3_aa
- TRBJ2-7 - TRBV6-1 TGTGCCAGCAGTGAAGCGGAACTACGTAACGAGCAGTACTTC CASSEAELRNEQYF
few TRBJ2-7 TRBD1 TRBV2 TGTGCCAGCAGGGGACAGGGTTTCTCCGGGCAGTACTTC CASRGQGFSGQYF
- TRBJ2-7 TRBD2 TRBV2 TGTGCCAGCAGTGTCGGACTAGCGGGAGAAGTTTTAAGGTCCTACGAGCAGTACTTC CASSVGLAGEVLRSYEQYF
- TRBJ1-6 TRBD1 TRBV5-1 TGCGCCAGCAGCACGACAGGGGCGGCTAATTCACCCCTCCACTTT CASSTTGAANSPLHF
once TRBJ2-7 - TRBV3-1/TRBV3-2 TGTGCCAGCAGTAAGGGGTCCTCCAGTTCCGGCTACGAGCAGTACTTC CASSKGSSSSGYEQYF
- TRBJ1-5 - TRBV28 TGTGCCAGCAGTTTTTTGAGGCTCAATCATCAGCCCCAGCATTTT CASSFLRLNHQPQHF
- TRBJ1-1 TRBD1 TRBV28 TGTGCCAGCAGTGGCCCCGGGACAGGGCTTAATGAAGCTTTCTTT CASSGPGTGLNEAFF
- TRBJ2-1 TRBD2 TRBV2 TGTGCCAGCAGTCTCCGACTAGCGGGGGCCGCCATCTACAATGAGCAGTTCTTC CASSLRLAGAAIYNEQFF
- TRBJ1-1 - TRBV2 TGTGCCAGCAGTGAAATCTGGGGGCGCGGGAACACTGAAGCTTTCTTT CASSEIWGRGNTEAFF
- TRBJ2-1 TRBD1 TRBV3-1/TRBV3-2 TGTGCCAGCAGCCCCGGGACAGGGTATCACAATGAGCAGTTCTTC CASSPGTGYHNEQFF
- TRBJ2-2 - TRBV6-2/TRBV6-3 TGTGCCAGCAGTTACGCCAGGGTGGGGACCGGGGAGCTGTTTTTT CASSYARVGTGELFF
- TRBJ1-2 - TRBV28 TGTGCCAGCAACTTAGGGGGGGGCCCCCGGGGCTACACCTTC CASNLGGGPRGYTF
- TRBJ1-1 - TRBV18 TGTGCCAGCTCACCACCGGCAGGGGCGGATTACACTGAAGCTTTCTTT CASSPPAGADYTEAFF
once TRBJ2-1 TRBD1 TRBV10-2 TGCGCCAGCAGTGATAGCCAGGGGGTCACCTACAATGAGCAGTTCTTC CASSDSQGVTYNEQFF
- TRBJ2-7 TRBD2 TRBV6-5 TGTGCCAGCAGTTCCGCACTAGCGGGGTATTACGAGCAGTACTTC CASSSALAGYYEQYF
- TRBJ1-1 - TRBV19 TGTGCCAGTAGGGTACAGTTGAACACTGAAGCTTTCTTT CASRVQLNTEAFF
- TRBJ2-7 - TRBV30 TGTGCCTGGAATTTAGGAGGGGACGAGCAGTACTTC CAWNLGGDEQYF
once TRBJ1-4 TRBD1 TRBV15 TGTGCCACCAGCAGGGGAATAGCCGGGACAGGGGGTGAAAAACTGTTTTTT CATSRGIAGTGGEKLFF
- TRBJ2-7 - TRBV6-1 TGTGCCAGCAGTGAAATTCGGCGGGCAGGGGGGAACGAGCAGTACTTC CASSEIRRAGGNEQYF
- TRBJ1-1 TRBD1 TRBV6-5 TGTGCCAGCAGCCGACAGGGGACCCTGAACACTGAAGCTTTCTTT CASSRQGTLNTEAFF
- TRBJ1-2 - TRBV6-5 TGTGCCAGCAAGCCTCGCGGGGCAGTCTATGGCTACACCTTC CASKPRGAVYGYTF
- TRBJ2-7 TRBD2 TRBV28 TGTGCCAGCAGTTTTCTAGCGGGAGCCTACGAGCAGTACTTC CASSFLAGAYEQYF
- TRBJ1-6 - TRBV6-2/TRBV6-3 TGTGCCAGCAGTTATTCACAGGATAATTCACCCCTCCACTTT CASSYSQDNSPLHF
- TRBJ1-5 TRBD1 TRBV19 TGTGCCAGTAGTCCCTCACAGGGGGCCCAGCATTTT CASSPSQGAQHF
- TRBJ1-2 - TRBV5-5 TGTGCCAGCAGCTTGGAGGGCAGGGCCCATGGCTACACCTTC CASSLEGRAHGYTF
- TRBJ1-5 TRBD1 TRBV2 TGTGCCAGCAGAGGGACAGGGGCTCAGCCCCAGCATTTT CASRGTGAQPQHF
- TRBJ2-1 TRBD2 TRBV6-5 TGTGCCAGCAGGCTTAGCGGGGGGAGGCGCAATGAGCAGTTCTTC CASRLSGGRRNEQFF
- TRBJ1-1 - TRBV2 TGTGCCAGCAGGAGAGAATCGGGGGGGACTGAAGCTTTCTTT CASRRESGGTEAFF
- TRBJ1-5 - TRBV5-6 TGTGCCAGCAGCTTGGGGCTTTCTCAGCCCCAGCATTTT CASSLGLSQPQHF
- TRBJ2-1 - TRBV10-3 TGTGCCATCAGTGAAAGGGACAACACATACAATGAGCAGTTCTTC CAISERDNTYNEQFF
- TRBJ2-6 - TRBV29-1 TGCAGCGTTGAGGAGATCTCTGGGGCCAACGTCCTGACTTTC CSVEEISGANVLTF
once TRBJ2-3 TRBD2 TRBV5-4 TGTGCCAGCAGCTCGGCGGGAGGTCCAGATACGCAGTATTTT CASSSAGGPDTQYF
- TRBJ2-7 - TRBV5-1 TGCGCCAGCAGCTTCGGGGGACACGAGCAGTACTTC CASSFGGHEQYF
- TRBJ1-1 - TRBV30 TGTGCCTGGAGTGTTAGGATGGGCGCCGGCACTGAAGCTTTCTTT CAWSVRMGAGTEAFF
- TRBJ2-3 TRBD2 TRBV7-6 TGTGCCAGCACCTTAAGGGGGCTAGCGGGGGGACAATCCACAGATACGCAGTATTTT CASTLRGLAGGQSTDTQYF
once TRBJ2-1 - TRBV5-1 TGCGCCAGCAGCTTGTTATCGGGTTTCGGGGGCGGGAGTCGGTACAATGAGCAGTTCTTC CASSLLSGFGGGSRYNEQFF
- TRBJ1-6 TRBD1 TRBV15 TGTGCCACCAGCAGAGAAGGGTCCGGGACAGTTAATTCACCCCTCCACTTT CATSREGSGTVNSPLHF
once TRBJ1-5 - TRBV12-3/TRBV12-4 TGTGCCAGCAGAGGGGGAGTCAATCAGCCCCAGCATTTT CASRGGVNQPQHF
- TRBJ1-2 TRBD1 TRBV5-1 TGCGCCAGCAGCTTGGAACAGGGGAAGAGCTATGGCTACACCTTC CASSLEQGKSYGYTF
- TRBJ1-4 - TRBV30 TGTGCCTGGAACGGCAGGAATGAAAAACTGTTTTTT CAWNGRNEKLFF
- TRBJ1-1 TRBD1 TRBV2 TGTGCCAGCAGTGTTAACAGGGGCACTGAAGCTTTCTTT CASSVNRGTEAFF
- TRBJ1-5 - TRBV15 TGTGCCACCAGCAGAGAAACAGACAACCAAAATAGCAATCAGCCCCAGCATTTT CATSRETDNQNSNQPQHF
- TRBJ1-1 - TRBV3-1/TRBV3-2 TGTGCCAGCAGCCAAGATCCGGACACTGAAGCTTTCTTT CASSQDPDTEAFF
once TRBJ1-1 - TRBV21-1 TGTGCCAGCAGCAAAGGGGGAACAGGGGGCAGCACTGAAGCTTTCTTT CASSKGGTGGSTEAFF
- TRBJ1-5 - TRBV10-1 TGCGCCAGCAGTGAGTCCGGGGACGGGGGTCAGCCCCAGCATTTT CASSESGDGGQPQHF